A selection of T cell receptor beta chains follows, all from one sample in a study of T cell repertoires in cytomegalovirus infection. Their antigens are not known. TCRdb re-called the reads with MiXCR, one entry per CDR3 protein. The table lists 900,000 to 950,000 distinct CDR3 sequences, around 30% of them singletons, with about an eighth in the top ten. The specimen comprised cultured CD8+ T cells from PBMCs, sampled from culture after CMV antigen stimulation. These TCRs come from a human donor in good health (CMV status not recorded). Some clones in this sample may be carry-over from other donors' samples. The CDR3 runs from the conserved cysteine through the conserved F or W. A D gene is named only where the DNA matches it firmly. Clone size is not always given. Where it is, it says once, few, many or a class for expanded clones.

j_call	v_call	d_call	clone_size	cdr3_nt	cdr3_aa
TRBJ2-5	TRBV12-3/TRBV12-4	TRBD1	many	TGTGCCAGCAGTCCCGGGACAGACCCCGACCAATCCGTCCAAGAGACCCAGTACTTC	CASSPGTDPDQSVQETQYF
TRBJ2-2	TRBV9	.	.	TGTGCCAGCAGCGTAGAAGGGGGGGGCGGCACCGGGGAGCTGTTTTTT	CASSVEGGGGTGELFF
TRBJ1-1	TRBV7-9	.	many	TGTGCCAGCAGCTTCGCAGGGGCGAACACTGAAGCTTTCTTT	CASSFAGANTEAFF
TRBJ2-2	TRBV7-8	.	many	TGTGCCAGCATCGTTGGGGTTGGGGCCGGGGAGCTGTTTTTT	CASIVGVGAGELFF
TRBJ2-5	TRBV6-5	TRBD1	.	TGTGCCAGCAGTTACTCAGGACAGGGCGCTTCAGGGGAGACCCAGTACTTC	CASSYSGQGASGETQYF
TRBJ2-1	TRBV19	.	.	TGTGCCAGTAGTCCCGGGACATGGCAGTTCTTC	CASSPGTWQFF
TRBJ1-6	TRBV6-5	.	.	TGTGCCAGCAGTTACGCGGTGGGAAATTCACCCCTCCACTTT	CASSYAVGNSPLHF
TRBJ1-4	TRBV6-1	.	few	TGTGCCAGCGGGACTTTAGGAATCGAAAAACTGTTTTTT	CASGTLGIEKLFF
TRBJ2-6	TRBV4-2	.	.	TGTGCCAGCAGCCTCCTCCAAGTAGGGGCTGGGGCCAACGTCCTGACTTTC	CASSLLQVGAGANVLTF
TRBJ1-1	TRBV6-5	.	.	TGTGCCAGCAGTTTATCGACCCCCTTAAGGAACACTGAAGCTTTCTTT	CASSLSTPLRNTEAFF
TRBJ2-5	TRBV7-2	TRBD2	many	TGTGCCAGCAGCCGAGAGACTAGCGGGGGGGCTAGATGGGAGACCCAGTACTTC	CASSRETSGGARWETQYF
TRBJ2-6	TRBV15	.	.	TGTGCCACCAGCAGAGATCTAACGGACTTCAGCTCTGGGGCCAACGTCCTGACTTTC	CATSRDLTDFSSGANVLTF
TRBJ2-2	TRBV11-3	TRBD1	few	TGTGCCAGCAGCTCTGAGGAGGTGACAGGGGATAACACCGGGGAGCTGTTTTTT	CASSSEEVTGDNTGELFF
TRBJ1-5	TRBV4-1	TRBD1	few	TGCGCCAGCAGCCAAGGACAGGGGGAGAATCAGCCCCAGCATTTT	CASSQGQGENQPQHF
TRBJ1-1	TRBV12-3/TRBV12-4	.	.	TGTGCCAGCAGTCGGGCGGACAGTTTCGTAGCTTTCTTT	CASSRADSFVAFF
TRBJ2-7	TRBV7-9	TRBD1	.	TGTGCCAGCAGCCTCTATCCGGGACAGCCCTACGAGCAGTACTTC	CASSLYPGQPYEQYF
TRBJ1-2	TRBV2	.	.	TGTGCCAGCGGTGGCAGGGTCGTCTATGGCTACACCTTC	CASGGRVVYGYTF
TRBJ1-2	TRBV27	.	.	TGTGCCAGCAGTTTTAGCGGGTTGCTTAACTATGGCTACACCTTC	CASSFSGLLNYGYTF
TRBJ1-3	TRBV6-1	.	many	TGTGCCAGCAGTGGTTGGTCGGGGTCTGGAAACACCATATATTTT	CASSGWSGSGNTIYF
TRBJ2-1	TRBV25-1	TRBD1	.	TGTGCCAGCAGTGAAGGGACAGGATCCAATGAGCAGTTCTTC	CASSEGTGSNEQFF
TRBJ2-1	TRBV12-3/TRBV12-4	TRBD2	few	TGTGCGGGGGGGAACTACAATGAGCAGTTCTTC	CAGGNYNEQFF
TRBJ1-5	TRBV7-9	.	.	TGTGCCAGCACCCCGGCTTGGGGGCAGCCCCAGCATTTT	CASTPAWGQPQHF
TRBJ1-5	TRBV12-3/TRBV12-4	.	few	TGTGCCAGCAGTTTAGTAGGCAGTTGGCGCAATCAGCCCCAGCATTTT	CASSLVGSWRNQPQHF
TRBJ1-2	TRBV6-5	TRBD1	.	TGTGCCAGCAGTTACATCTCGGACAGGGGGTCCCCCCAAGGGGATGGCTACACCTTC	CASSYISDRGSPQGDGYTF
TRBJ1-1	TRBV7-8	.	few	TGTGCCAGCACCCAAGGAGGAGGTAGTGAAGCTTTCTTT	CASTQGGGSEAFF
TRBJ1-1	TRBV6-1	.	many	TGTGCCAGCAGTGAGCGGAACACTGAAGCTTTCTTT	CASSERNTEAFF
TRBJ1-2	TRBV7-2	.	many	TGTGCCAGCAACCGCGGGAGGGTTGCTGGCTACACCTTC	CASNRGRVAGYTF
TRBJ2-3	TRBV2	.	.	TGTGCCAGCAGTGGAGGTACAGGGTTGTATTTT	CASSGGTGLYF